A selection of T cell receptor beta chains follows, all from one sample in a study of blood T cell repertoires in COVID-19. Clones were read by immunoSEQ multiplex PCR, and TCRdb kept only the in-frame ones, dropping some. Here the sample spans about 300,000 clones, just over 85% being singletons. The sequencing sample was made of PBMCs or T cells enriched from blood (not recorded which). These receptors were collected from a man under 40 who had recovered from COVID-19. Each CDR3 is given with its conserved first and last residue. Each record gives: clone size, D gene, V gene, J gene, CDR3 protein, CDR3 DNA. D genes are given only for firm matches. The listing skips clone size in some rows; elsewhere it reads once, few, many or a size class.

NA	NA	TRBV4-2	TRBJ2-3	CASSQGGGATDTQYF	TGTGCCAGCAGCCAAGGTGGGGGGGCCACAGATACGCAGTATTTT
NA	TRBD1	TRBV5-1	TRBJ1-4	CASSIQGAAEEKLFF	TGCGCCAGCAGCATCCAGGGGGCCGCTGAAGAAAAACTGTTTTTT
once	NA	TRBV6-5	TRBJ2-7	CASSYGGSGYEQYF	TGTGCCAGCAGTTACGGGGGTAGCGGCTACGAGCAGTACTTC
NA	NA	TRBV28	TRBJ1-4	CASSLNRFSTNEKLFF	TGTGCCAGCAGTTTAAACCGGTTCTCAACTAATGAAAAACTGTTTTTT
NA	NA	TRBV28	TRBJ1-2	CASSAGLMGYTF	TGTGCCAGCAGTGCAGGACTTATGGGCTACACCTTC
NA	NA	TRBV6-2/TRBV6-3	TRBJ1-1	CASSYSRGGRSEAFF	TGTGCCAGCAGTTACTCAAGAGGGGGTCGGTCTGAAGCTTTCTTT
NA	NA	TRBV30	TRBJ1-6	CAWSRSGATYNSPLHF	TGTGCCTGGAGTAGATCAGGGGCAACTTATAATTCACCCCTCCACTTT
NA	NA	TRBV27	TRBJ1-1	CASSFGTLNTEAFF	TGTGCCAGCAGTTTCGGGACATTGAACACTGAAGCTTTCTTT
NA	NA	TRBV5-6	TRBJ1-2	CASSRPPPTGLANYGYTF	TGTGCCAGCAGCCGGCCCCCCCCCACAGGGTTGGCTAACTATGGCTACACCTTC
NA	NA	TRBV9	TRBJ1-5	CASSRGIGNQPQHF	TGTGCCAGCAGCAGGGGGATCGGGAATCAGCCCCAGCATTTT
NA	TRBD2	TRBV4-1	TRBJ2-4	CASSQESMTSEYIQYF	TGCGCCAGCAGCCAAGAGTCAATGACTAGCGAGTACATTCAGTACTTC
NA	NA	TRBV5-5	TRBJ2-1	CASSFSADNEQFF	TGTGCCAGCAGCTTTTCCGCAGACAATGAGCAGTTCTTC
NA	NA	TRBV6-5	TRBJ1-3	CASTPGGVSGNTIYF	TGTGCCAGCACCCCGGGCGGGGTCTCTGGAAACACCATATATTTT
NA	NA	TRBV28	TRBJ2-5	CASRSRVSLQETQYF	TGTGCCAGCAGGTCACGGGTCTCACTTCAAGAGACCCAGTACTTC
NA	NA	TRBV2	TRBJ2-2	CASSGGHRRTGELFF	TGTGCCAGCAGTGGGGGACACCGTAGGACCGGGGAGCTGTTTTTT
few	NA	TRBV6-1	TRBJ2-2	CASSEARIQGYTGELFF	TGTGCCAGCAGTGAAGCGAGAATCCAGGGGTACACCGGGGAGCTGTTTTTT
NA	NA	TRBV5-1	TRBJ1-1	CASSSEGITEAFF	TGCGCCAGCAGCTCTGAGGGCATCACTGAAGCTTTCTTT
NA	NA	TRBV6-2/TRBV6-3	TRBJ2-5	CASSRTGVIETQYF	TGTGCCAGCAGCCGGACTGGCGTCATCGAGACCCAGTACTTC
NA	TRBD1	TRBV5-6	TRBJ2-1	CASSLGTGKYNEQFF	TGTGCCAGCAGCCTGGGGACAGGGAAATACAATGAGCAGTTCTTC
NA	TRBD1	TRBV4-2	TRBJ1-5	CASSQEPRTGLNQPQHF	TGTGCCAGCAGCCAAGAACCGAGGACAGGCCTCAATCAGCCCCAGCATTTT
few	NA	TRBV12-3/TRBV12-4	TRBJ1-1	CASIGAAAEAFF	TGTGCCAGCATTGGCGCGGCGGCTGAAGCTTTCTTT
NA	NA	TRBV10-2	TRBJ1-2	CASTSSQGNYGYTF	TGCGCCAGCACTTCGTCGCAGGGGAACTATGGCTACACCTTC
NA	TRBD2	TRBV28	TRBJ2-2	CASSFSTSGGAAGELFF	TGTGCCAGCAGTTTTTCGACTAGCGGGGGGGCAGCCGGGGAGCTGTTTTTT
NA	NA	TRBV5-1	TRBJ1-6	CASSLDKFYNSPLHF	TGCGCCAGCAGCTTGGACAAGTTCTATAATTCACCCCTCCACTTT
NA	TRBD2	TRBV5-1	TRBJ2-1	CASSLAGGGSNEQFF	TGCGCCAGCAGCTTGGCGGGCGGGGGTAGCAATGAGCAGTTCTTC
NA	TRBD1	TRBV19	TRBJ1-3	CASSVDRGVGNTIYF	TGTGCCAGTAGCGTTGACAGGGGGGTTGGAAACACCATATATTTT
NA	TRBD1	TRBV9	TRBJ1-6	CASSVRQGAYSPLHF	TGTGCCAGCAGCGTCAGACAGGGGGCCTATTCACCCCTCCACTTT
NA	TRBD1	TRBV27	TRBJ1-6	CASSKGQGLTPYNSPLHF	TGTGCCAGCAGCAAAGGACAGGGCCTCACCCCCTATAATTCACCCCTCCACTTT
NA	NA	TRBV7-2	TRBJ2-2	CASSLGNRRLSNTGELFF	TGTGCCAGCAGCTTAGGTAACCGCAGGCTTTCGAACACCGGGGAGCTGTTTTTT
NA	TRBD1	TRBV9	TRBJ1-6	CASSVGQGGSPLHF	TGTGCCAGCAGCGTAGGACAGGGCGGTTCACCCCTCCACTTT
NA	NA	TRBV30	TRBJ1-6	CAWRGARESPLHF	TGTGCCTGGAGGGGGGCTCGGGAATCACCCCTCCACTTT
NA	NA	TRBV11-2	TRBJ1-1	CASSPYRGGSTEAFF	TGTGCCAGCAGCCCGTACCGTGGGGGGAGCACTGAAGCTTTCTTT
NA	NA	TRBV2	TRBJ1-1	CASSARTDYFGTEAFF	TGTGCCAGCAGTGCTCGGACAGACTACTTTGGCACTGAAGCTTTCTTT
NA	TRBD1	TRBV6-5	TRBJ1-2	CASSFGQGFYGYTF	TGTGCCAGCAGTTTCGGACAGGGCTTTTATGGCTACACCTTC
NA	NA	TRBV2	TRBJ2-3	CASSATLDTQYF	TGTGCCAGCAGTGCGACTCTGGATACGCAGTATTTT
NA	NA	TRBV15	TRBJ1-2	CATSRDTPDSTYGYTF	TGTGCCACCAGCAGAGATACCCCCGACAGCACCTATGGCTACACCTTC
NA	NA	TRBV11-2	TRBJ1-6	CASSLGQVNNSPLHF	TGTGCCAGCAGCTTAGGTCAGGTCAATAATTCACCCCTCCACTTT
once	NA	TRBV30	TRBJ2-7	CAWSVPPRDLSYEQYF	TGTGCCTGGAGTGTACCCCCTCGGGACTTAAGCTACGAGCAGTACTTC
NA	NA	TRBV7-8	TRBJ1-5	CASSWLSEPQHF	TGTGCCAGCAGCTGGTTATCGGAGCCCCAGCATTTT
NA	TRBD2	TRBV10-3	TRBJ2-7	CAMGSSGGSYEQYF	TGTGCCATGGGTTCTAGCGGGGGATCCTACGAGCAGTACTTC
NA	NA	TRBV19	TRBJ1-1	CASSIGRAAEAFF	TGTGCCAGTAGTATTGGGAGGGCTGCTGAAGCTTTCTTT
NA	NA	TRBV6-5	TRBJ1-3	CASSFDRSSGNTIYF	TGTGCCAGCAGTTTCGACAGGAGCTCTGGAAACACCATATATTTT
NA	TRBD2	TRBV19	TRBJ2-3	CASSGTGGPNTQYF	TGTGCCAGTAGTGGGACGGGAGGGCCAAATACGCAGTATTTT